This T cell receptor (beta chain) appears in the sequencing data of a study of molecular identifiers for immune sequencing clone quantification. Methods described previously were used for bulk TCR libraries, and listed TCR primers were applied. TCRdb re-called the PCR reads through MiXCR, storing one row per CDR3 protein. The table shows 50,000 to 75,000 distinct CDR3 sequences, with roughly a fifth occurring only once. The CDR3 sequence is 14 residues long. The J segment lost 4 bases and the V segment lost 4 bases, leaving 6 bases of the junction unmatched. Germline CDR1 reads SEHNR; CDR2 reads FQNEAQ (reference sequence). This clonotype was found once. Input for naive CD8 libraries was roughly 17,000 to 1,100,000 sorted cells; the RNA fraction used was 10%, 30% or 50%. Sorting captured naive CD8 T cells as CD8+CD4-CCR7+CD45RA+.

This receptor was identified in a human donor in good health. Some libraries in this study had Jurkat cell RNA spiked in. The sequenced sample was naive CD8+ T cells from blood, with Jurkat cell RNA spiked in. As for subset: FACS-sorted CD8+CD4-CCR7+CD45RA+ naive T cells. This rearrangement joins TRBV7-9 to TRBJ2-7; 8 bases map to TRBD1. The CDR3 bases are TGTGCCAGCAGCTCACAGGGGGAATGGTACGAGCAGTACTTC. Translation gives CASSSQGEWYEQYF. Together with reference TRBV7-9 and TRBJ2-7, the CDR3 gives the full variable domain: DTGVSQNPRHKITKRGQNVTFRCDPISEHNRLYWYRQTLGQGPEFLTYFQNEAQLEKSRLLSDRFSAERPKGSFSTLEIQRTEQGDSAMYLCASSSQGEWYEQYFGPGTRLTVT.